This T cell receptor (beta chain) emerged from a study of shared clonotypes between healthy human individuals. In the study overall: Each donor had three CD4 naive, three CD4 memory, two CD8 naive and one CD8 memory plate. Broader study findings: Sampling used blood alone; tissue repertoires probably differ.

The repertoire was sequenced with immunoSEQ multiplex PCR; TCRdb's copy has only in-frame clones and lacks some. The sample has approximately 1.1 million clones, more than 75% seen once. The CDR3 is made up of 14 amino acids. Per the germline V gene, CDR1 is MNHEY and CDR2 is SMNVEV (reference sequence). Trimming removed 6 bases at V and 5 bases at J, with 16 bases between. In regard to this clone: No antigen is known for it.

CD45RA-negative memory and CD45RA+ naive subsets were split from the CD4+ cells. The specimen sequenced was memory CD4+ T cells from PBMCs. Sample subset: CD45RA-negative fraction. The gene calls are TRBV27 and TRBJ2-5; weak D call: TRBD1 (5 bases). The sequence was collected from a man aged 18-30 years in good health. Some clones in this sample may be carry-over from other donors' samples. The CDR3: CASSQYRAGETQYF. The CDR3 nucleotides read TGTGCCAGCAGCCAATACCGTGCAGGGGAGACCCAGTACTTC.